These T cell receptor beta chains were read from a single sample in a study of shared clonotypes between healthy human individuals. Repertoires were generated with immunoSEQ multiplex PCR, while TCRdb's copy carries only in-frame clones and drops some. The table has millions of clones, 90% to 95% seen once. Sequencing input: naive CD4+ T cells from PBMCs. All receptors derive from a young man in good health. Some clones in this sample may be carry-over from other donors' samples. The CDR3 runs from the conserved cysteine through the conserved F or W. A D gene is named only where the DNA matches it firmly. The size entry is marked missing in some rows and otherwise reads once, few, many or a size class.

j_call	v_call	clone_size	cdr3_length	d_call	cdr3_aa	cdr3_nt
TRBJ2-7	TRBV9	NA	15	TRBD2	CASSALAGGLYEQYF	TGTGCCAGCAGCGCGTTAGCGGGAGGTCTCTACGAGCAGTACTTC
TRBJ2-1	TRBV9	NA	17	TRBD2	CASSTGLAGVPYNEQFF	TGTGCCAGCAGCACCGGACTAGCGGGAGTGCCCTACAATGAGCAGTTCTTC
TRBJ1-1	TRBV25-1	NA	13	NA	CASSDPRSFKAFF	TGTGCCAGCAGTGACCCCCGATCTTTTAAGGCTTTCTTT
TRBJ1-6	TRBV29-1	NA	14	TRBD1	CSVVLATGGSPLHF	TGCAGCGTTGTATTGGCTACAGGGGGATCACCCCTCCACTTT
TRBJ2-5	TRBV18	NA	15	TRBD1	CASSPGTGGGETQYF	TGTGCCAGCTCACCTGGGACAGGGGGCGGAGAGACCCAGTACTTC
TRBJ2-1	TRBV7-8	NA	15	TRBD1	CASSFQRTGNNEQFF	TGTGCCAGCAGCTTCCAACGGACAGGCAACAATGAGCAGTTCTTC
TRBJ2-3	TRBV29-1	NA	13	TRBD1	CSGWTGGTDTQYF	TGCAGCGGGTGGACAGGGGGCACAGATACGCAGTATTTT
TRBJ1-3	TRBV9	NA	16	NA	CASSSPRPGSVNTIYF	TGTGCCAGCAGCTCACCTCGGCCAGGGTCTGTAAACACCATATATTTT
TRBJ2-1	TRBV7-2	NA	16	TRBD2	CASSLVVGLAGEEQFF	TGTGCCAGCAGCTTAGTGGTGGGACTAGCGGGGGAAGAGCAGTTCTTC
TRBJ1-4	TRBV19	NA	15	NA	CASSPRGGLVEKLFF	TGTGCCAGTAGTCCCCGCGGTGGGCTGGTTGAAAAACTGTTTTTT
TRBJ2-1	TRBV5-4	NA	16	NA	CASSLVARALTNEQFF	TGTGCCAGCAGCTTGGTAGCCCGGGCCTTGACCAATGAGCAGTTCTTC
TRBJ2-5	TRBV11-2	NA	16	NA	CASSLSSSAIIETQYF	TGTGCCAGCAGCTTATCCAGTTCCGCGATCATAGAGACCCAGTACTTC
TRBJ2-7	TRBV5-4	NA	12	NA	CASSRDSGEQYF	TGTGCCAGCAGCCGGGACTCCGGGGAGCAGTACTTC
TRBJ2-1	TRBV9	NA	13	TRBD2	CASSLAGSAQQFF	TGTGCCAGCAGCCTAGCGGGGTCCGCCCAGCAGTTCTTC
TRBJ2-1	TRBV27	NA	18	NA	CASSLGSRGVYIWDEQFF	TGTGCCAGCAGTTTGGGTTCGAGAGGGGTGTATATCTGGGATGAGCAGTTCTTC
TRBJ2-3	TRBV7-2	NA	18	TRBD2	CASSLTRVAASGTDTQYF	TGTGCCAGCAGCCTCACCCGGGTGGCGGCTAGCGGGACAGATACGCAGTATTTT
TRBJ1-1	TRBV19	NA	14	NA	CASKSERGSTEAFF	TGTGCCAGTAAAAGTGAGCGGGGGAGCACTGAAGCTTTCTTT
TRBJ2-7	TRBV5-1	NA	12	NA	CASSLDRDEQYF	TGCGCCAGCAGCTTGGACAGGGATGAGCAGTACTTC
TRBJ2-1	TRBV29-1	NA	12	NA	CGGRSDYNEQFF	TGCGGGGGCAGGTCCGACTACAATGAGCAGTTCTTC
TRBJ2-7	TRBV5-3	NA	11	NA	CARSPSHEQYF	TGTGCCAGAAGCCCCTCCCACGAGCAGTACTTC
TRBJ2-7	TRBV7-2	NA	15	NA	CASSLGPSSTYEQYF	TGTGCCAGCAGCTTGGGGCCTAGCTCAACCTACGAGCAGTACTTC
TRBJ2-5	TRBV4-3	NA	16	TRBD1	CASSQDYRGSSETQYF	TGCGCCAGCAGCCAAGATTACAGGGGGTCGTCAGAGACCCAGTACTTC
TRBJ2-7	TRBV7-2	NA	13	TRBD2	CASSWRGSYEQYF	TGTGCCAGCAGCTGGCGGGGGTCCTACGAGCAGTACTTC
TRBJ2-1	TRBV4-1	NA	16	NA	CASSPQGGTSYNEQFF	TGCGCCAGCAGCCCGCAAGGCGGGACCTCCTACAATGAGCAGTTCTTC
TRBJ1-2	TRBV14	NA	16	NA	CASSQVRNRDYYGYTF	TGTGCCAGCAGCCAAGTACGAAACAGGGACTACTATGGCTACACCTTC
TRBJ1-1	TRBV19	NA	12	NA	CASSIRDTEAFF	TGTGCCAGTAGTATTAGGGACACTGAAGCTTTCTTT
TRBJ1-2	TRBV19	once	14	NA	CASSYQGISHGYTF	TGTGCCAGTAGCTATCAGGGGATTAGTCATGGCTACACCTTC
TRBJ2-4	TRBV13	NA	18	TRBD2	CASSLGSGTSGSKNIQYF	TGTGCCAGCAGCTTGGGCTCCGGGACTAGCGGCTCCAAAAACATTCAGTACTTC
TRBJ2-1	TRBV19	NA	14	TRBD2	CASREGGSSNEQFF	TGTGCCAGTAGGGAGGGAGGGAGCTCCAATGAGCAGTTCTTC
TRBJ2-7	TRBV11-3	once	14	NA	CASSSTGSPYEQYF	TGTGCCAGCAGCTCCACGGGGAGCCCCTACGAGCAGTACTTC
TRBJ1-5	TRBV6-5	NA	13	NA	CASRAGENQPQHF	TGTGCCAGCAGGGCGGGGGAAAATCAGCCCCAGCATTTT
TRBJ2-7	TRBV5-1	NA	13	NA	CASSSTPSYEQYF	TGCGCCAGCAGCTCCACTCCCTCCTACGAGCAGTACTTC
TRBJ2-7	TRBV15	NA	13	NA	CATSRGGSYEQYF	TGTGCCACCAGCAGAGGCGGTTCCTACGAGCAGTACTTC
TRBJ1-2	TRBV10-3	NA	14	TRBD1	CAISIGQANYGYTF	TGTGCCATCAGTATAGGACAGGCTAACTATGGCTACACCTTC
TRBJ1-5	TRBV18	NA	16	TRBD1	CASSPAGRGLNQPQHF	TGTGCCAGCTCACCGGCCGGCAGGGGGCTCAATCAGCCCCAGCATTTT
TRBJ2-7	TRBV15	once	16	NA	CATSRDSAYPGVEQYF	TGTGCCACCAGCAGAGATTCGGCATACCCGGGAGTCGAGCAGTACTTC
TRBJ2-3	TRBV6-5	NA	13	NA	CASSYSTVDTQYF	TGTGCCAGCAGTTACTCGACAGTGGATACGCAGTATTTT